This TCR beta chain was captured in a study of T cells in Graves' hyperthyroidism and ophthalmopathy. Uncontrolled infections, other autoimmune diseases, pregnancy or lactation led to exclusion of patients. PBMCs were collected from a 10 ml volume of fresh peripheral blood. Details on this clonotype: Without the conserved terminal phenylalanine or tryptophan, this CDR3 likely stems from a read error.

Amplification of TCR beta CDR3 regions was performed using RNA transcripts as template. The TCR CDR3 was amplified in a first-round RT-PCR using the HTBI primer set. TCRdb independently ran MiXCR on the multiplex PCR reads; one entry per CDR3 protein. The repertoire holds fewer than 750,000 distinct CDR3 sequences, with more than 14% as singletons. Material for sequencing was blood. The receptor comes from a woman in her forties or fifties with Graves' ophthalmopathy.

In nucleotides, the CDR3 is TGCAGTGCTATAGTTAGGACAGCTACCTACAATGAGCAGTTCTCC. Its translation is CSAIVRTATYNEQFS. V usage is TRBV20-1 and J usage is TRBJ2-1; a weak D match, TRBD1 (6 bases). This CDR3 has 15 amino acids. V lost 4 bases and J lost 2, with 15 bases in between. Germline values: CDR1 DFQATT, CDR2 SNEGSKA (reference sequence).